The clone carrying this TCR beta chain has just one count. The same CDR3 is also encoded by other DNA sequences in this sample. The CDR3 consists of 15 residues. V lost 3 bases to trimming and J lost 2 bases; unmatched junction nucleotides: 2. Germline lookup yields CDR1 SGHTA and CDR2 FQGNSA. TCRdb keeps only in-frame clones here, not all; method: immunoSEQ multiplex PCR. There are about 220,000 clones in the sample; 80% to 90% occur only once, and roughly 3% lies in the top ten. This specimen comes from a study of blood T cell repertoires in COVID-19. About the research overall: Sites in the United States, Italy and Spain provided acute and convalescent COVID-19 samples.

The rearrangement joins TRBV7-2 to TRBJ2-7; 12 bases match TRBD2. The sequenced material came from PBMCs or T cells enriched from blood (not recorded which). The clonotype comes from a woman under 30 in a cohort exposed to, infected with or recovered from COVID-19 (not recorded which). The DNA for the CDR3 is TGTGCCAGCAGCTTGCTAGCGGGAGGGCCCTACGAGCAGTACTTC. It translates to CASSLLAGGPYEQYF.